Presented here are 9 T cell receptor beta chains from one specimen sequenced in a study of T cell responses to AZD1222 COVID-19 vaccine. Libraries were prepared by immunoSEQ multiplex PCR; TCRdb keeps only in-frame clonotypes and omits some of them. The sample includes roughly 150,000 clones, around 93% of them seen just once. The sample here was peripheral blood, taken on day 0 of AZD1222 vaccination. These receptors came from an adult in good health.

This clone was found a few times. The rearrangement links TRBV2 to TRBJ1-5, with 7 bases lining up with TRBD1. The CDR3 runs 13 residues. J lost 6 bases, V lost 4 bases, and 3 bases had no gene match. Germline CDR1 SNHLY, CDR2 FYNNEI. CDR3 region: CASSVTGIQPQHF. The CDR3, as DNA: TGTGCCAGCAGTGTGACAGGGATTCAGCCCCAGCATTTT.

This clone was recorded many times. The same CDR3 is also encoded by other DNA sequences in this sample. The V gene is TRBV6-2 or TRBV6-3, the J gene TRBJ2-7; TRBD2 might be the D (5 bases). The CDR3 has 13 amino acids. Germline CDR1 MNHEY, CDR2 SVGEGT. Trimming cost V 0 bases and J 2 bases, with 5 bases left between them. CDR3 nucleotide sequence: TGTGCCAGCAGTTACTCGGGAGCCTACGAGCAGTACTTC. Amino acid sequence: CASSYSGAYEQYF.

This chain connects TRBV6-4 to TRBJ2-1; D might be TRBD2 (6 bases). The CDR3 runs 15 residues. Germline V gene data show CDR1 as MRHNA and CDR2 as SNTAGT. V was trimmed by 3 bases and J by 7 bases, leaving 16 bases between them. This CDR3 is CASSEGAGSGNEQFF. CDR3 DNA sequence: TGTGCCAGCAGTGAGGGTGCGGGGTCGGGAAATGAGCAGTTCTTC.

The chain has TRBV30 and TRBJ2-7; 10 nucleotides agree with TRBD1. In germline, CDR1 is GTSNPN, CDR2 SVGIG (reference sequence). The CDR3 loop spans 15 amino acids. Trimming took 1 base from V and 4 from J; bases not matched to a gene: 7. The CDR3 reads CAWSGARDRGYEQYF. In nucleotides, the CDR3 is TGTGCCTGGAGTGGGGCCCGGGACAGGGGTTACGAGCAGTACTTC.

The rearrangement links TRBV5-1 to TRBJ2-1; 7 positions agree with TRBD2. CDR1 SGHRS and CDR2 YFSETQ come from the germline V gene. The trim removed 2 bases at V and 7 bases at J, leaving 9 bases unmatched. The CDR3 runs to 15 residues. Here the CDR3 DNA reads TGCGCCAGCAGCTTTAGGGGACTGGGAGGGAATGAGCAGTTCTTC. Protein product: CASSFRGLGGNEQFF.

This chain links TRBV3-1 (or the pseudogene TRBV3-2) with TRBJ1-1, with TRBD1 identical over 7 bases. The CDR3 length is 14 residues. V lost 6 bases, J lost 6 bases, and 10 bases stayed unmatched. Germline CDR1 is LGHDT and CDR2 is YNNKEL (reference sequence). CDR3 protein: CASRRRGGDAEAFF. The CDR3 DNA reads TGTGCCAGCAGAAGAAGAGGGGGCGACGCTGAAGCTTTCTTT.

This chain connects TRBV28 to TRBJ2-7; 10 nucleotides match TRBD1. There are 15 residues in the CDR3. Looked up from germline, CDR1 is MDHEN and CDR2 is SYDVKM. The V and J ends lost 5 bases and 0 bases, in that order; junction bases with no gene match: 4. The CDR3 nucleotides read TGTGCCAGCAGTCTCGGGACAGGGGCCTCCTACGAGCAGTACTTC. Protein sequence: CASSLGTGASYEQYF.

The V and J genes are TRBV6-5 and TRBJ2-2; no firm D call. V gave up 7 bases and J gave up 1 base, with 13 bases separating them. Per germline, CDR1 MNHEY and CDR2 SVGAGI. This CDR3 contains 15 residues. The CDR3 spells CASTRVVGNTGELFF. CDR3 in DNA: TGTGCCAGCACCAGAGTTGTGGGGAACACCGGGGAGCTGTTTTTT.

This clone was seen only once. V usage is TRBV6-5 and J usage is TRBJ1-5; D might be TRBD1 (6 bases). CDR3 length: 14 amino acids. The V and J ends lost 6 bases and 5 bases respectively, with 14 bases between them. Germline lookup yields CDR1 MNHEY and CDR2 SVGAGI. As DNA, the CDR3 is TGTGCCAGCAGCGCCTCGGGACAAGATCAGCCCCAGCATTTT. This sequence encodes CASSASGQDQPQHF.